This entry concerns a single T cell receptor (beta chain). The data stem from a study of blood T cell repertoires in COVID-19. Study summary: Acute and convalescent COVID-19 samples came from the United States, Italy and Spain. Sources were T cells, B-cell-depleted T cells, or PBMCs; the material itself was cDNA or gDNA.

Original processing notes: Cell counts per sample came from amplifying reference gene primers. Measured with immunoSEQ multiplex PCR; TCRdb has only the in-frame clones, and not every one. Clone size and V and J calls were adopted from that table, with D and trimming inferred from the DNA. The sample gives some 200,000 clones, around 84% of which show up once; 13% to 15% is in the top ten. With 2 bases removed from V and 0 bases from J, the gap between germline ends came to 8 bases. Germline V lookup: CDR1 SNHLY, CDR2 FYNNEI. This CDR3 region has 14 residues. This TCR was recovered from a man aged 30-40 years with active or convalescent COVID-19. The sequenced sample consisted of peripheral blood. The rearrangement links TRBV2 to TRBJ2-7; tentatively, D is TRBD2 (5 bases). CDR3 protein: CASSEPGSSYEQYV. The DNA of the CDR3 is TGTGCCAGCAGTGAACCGGGGTCCTCCTACGAGCAGTACGTC.